This T cell receptor beta chain was sequenced during a study of cytomegalovirus exposure and HLA in healthy donors. Trimming cost V 2 bases and J 4 bases, with 17 bases left between them. The CDR3 is made up of 16 amino acids. Germline V gene sequence: CDR1 MNHNY, CDR2 SVGAGI (reference sequence). Sequencing was performed with immunoSEQ multiplex PCR; in TCRdb, only in-frame clones are kept and a portion is missing. Of about 160,000 clones in the sample, 89% were seen once. The TCR originated in a woman younger than 35 in good health and CMV-seropositive. The chain is built from TRBV6-6 and TRBJ1-2, with a tentative D call TRBD1 (5 bases). The sequenced sample consisted of PBMCs. In DNA, the CDR3 is TGTGCCAGCAGTTACGAGGGCGGGGGTTACGTCTATGGCTACACCTTC. It is translated as CASSYEGGGYVYGYTF.